These 2 T cell receptor beta chains were all obtained from the same sample, sequenced in a study of T-cell memory formation after mild COVID-19. TCRdb processed the 5' RACE reads anew with MiXCR; each CDR3 protein has one entry. The sample carries approximately 190,000 distinct CDR3 sequences, around 16% recorded once. Source material: PBMCs or a T cell subset sorted from them (not recorded which). The receptor source for this set is an adult woman who had mild COVID-19 (a few samples of this study predate the infection). Cell type and time point are not known.

There are a few counts of this clonotype. J is TRBJ1-1 and V is TRBV6-6; D is undetermined. V lost 6 bases to trimming and J lost 1 base, with 3 bases between them. Looked up from germline, CDR1 is MNHNY and CDR2 is SVGAGI (reference sequence). The CDR3 is 11 residues long. The CDR3 sequence: CASRENTEAFF. The CDR3 bases are TGTGCCAGCAGGGAGAACACTGAAGCTTTCTTT.

The sample holds a few counts of this clonotype. CDR3 protein: CASSEPLYNEQFF. CDR3 DNA sequence: TGCGCCAGCAGTGAGCCGCTGTACAATGAGCAGTTCTTC. The chain carries TRBV5-1 and TRBJ2-1, with D hard to call. The V gene's germline CDR1 is SGHRS and CDR2 YFSETQ. The CDR3 is 13 amino acids. V was pared by 5 bases and J by 4 bases, with 10 bases between.